This T cell receptor (beta chain) was found in a study of shared clonotypes between healthy human individuals. Study-level information: Plates per donor: three CD4 naive, three CD4 memory, two CD8 naive, one CD8 memory.

The CDR3 is made up of 15 amino acids. The ends lost 0 bases at V and 8 bases at J; junction bases unmatched: 5. The germline V gene has CDR1 SGDLS and CDR2 YYNGEE. General study findings and limits: Blood was the only sampled material, and tissue repertoires likely differ. Rarefaction exposed incomplete sorted-subset sequencing despite large depth.

Original handling: Junction-only sequences without quality scores were provided by ImmunoSEQ, so filtering was different. TCRdb keeps only in-frame clones here, not all; method: immunoSEQ multiplex PCR. V and J calls plus clone size are reproduced from that table; the DNA served to infer D and trimming. The top ten clones hold over 1.3% of a sample with some 980,000 clones, less than 85% of them seen once. Of note for this clone: Antigen unknown.

Input material: memory CD4+ T cells sorted from blood. Subset specified: CD45RA-negative fraction. The clonotype was recovered from a man aged 18-30 years in good health. The chain has TRBV9 and TRBJ2-3, with 11 positions matching TRBD2. For the CDR3, the DNA is TGTGCCAGCAGCGTAGTTAGCGGGGGGGTCCGTACGCAGTATTTT. Amino acids: CASSVVSGGVRTQYF.